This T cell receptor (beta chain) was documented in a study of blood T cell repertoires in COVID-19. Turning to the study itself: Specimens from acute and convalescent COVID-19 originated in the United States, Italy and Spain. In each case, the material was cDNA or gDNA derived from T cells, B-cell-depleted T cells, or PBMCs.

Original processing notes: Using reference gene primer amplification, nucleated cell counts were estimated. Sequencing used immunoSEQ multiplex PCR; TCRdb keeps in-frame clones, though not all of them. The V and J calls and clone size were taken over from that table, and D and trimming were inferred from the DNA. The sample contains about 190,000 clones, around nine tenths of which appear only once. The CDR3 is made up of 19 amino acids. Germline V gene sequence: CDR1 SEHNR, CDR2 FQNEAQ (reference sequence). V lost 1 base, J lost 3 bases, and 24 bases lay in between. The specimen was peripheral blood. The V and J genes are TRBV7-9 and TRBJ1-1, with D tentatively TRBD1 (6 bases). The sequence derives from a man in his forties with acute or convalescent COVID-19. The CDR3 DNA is TGTGCCAGCAGCTTAGTTCTCCTTTATAAGGACAGCTCGGACACTGAAGCTTTCTTT. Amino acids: CASSLVLLYKDSSDTEAFF.